What follows are 14 T cell receptor beta chains derived from one specimen sequenced in a study of shared clonotypes between healthy human individuals. Clones were sequenced by immunoSEQ multiplex PCR, and TCRdb holds only the in-frame ones, with some missing. The sample has a few million clones, 90% to 95% seen once. Sample: naive CD4+ T cells from PBMCs. As for subset: CD45RA+ positively selected. The origin of the receptors is a man younger than 35 in good health. Some clones in this sample may be carry-over from other donors' samples.

This chain links TRBV28 with TRBJ2-7; TRBD1 matches 7 bases. With V trimmed by 6 bases and J by 3 bases, 8 bases remained unmatched. CDR3 length equals 14 residues. Germline-derived CDR1 and CDR2 are MDHEN and SYDVKM. Here the CDR3 reads CASSPPRGSYEQYF. CDR3 nucleotide sequence: TGTGCCAGCAGCCCACCCAGGGGGAGCTACGAGCAGTACTTC.

The rearrangement links TRBV7-8 to TRBJ2-7; 8 bases match TRBD1. Germline lookup yields CDR1 SGHVS and CDR2 FQNEAQ. V shed 3 bases and J 9 bases; nucleotides not matched to a gene: 13. The CDR3 has 15 residues. CDR3 sequence (DNA): TGTGCCAGCAGCTTCCGGACAGGGCTCGTCGTTCGGCAGTACTTC. This gives the protein CASSFRTGLVVRQYF.

This clone has just one count. V and J are TRBV7-9 and TRBJ2-3; 10 nucleotides match TRBD2. Germline assignment: CDR1 SEHNR and CDR2 FQNEAQ (reference sequence). The CDR3 sequence is 14 residues long. J lost 9 bases, V lost 8 bases, and 11 bases had no gene match. DNA for the CDR3: TGTGCCAGCGGGGCTAGCGGGGGCCAAGAGACGCAGTATTTT. Translated, it gives CASGASGGQETQYF.

CDR3 protein: CASSVAGTPYEQYF. The DNA for the CDR3 is TGTGCCAGCAGCGTGGCGGGGACCCCCTACGAGCAGTACTTC. The rearrangement joins TRBV9 to TRBJ2-7; possibly TRBD2 for D (6 bases). The CDR3 totals 14 residues. V was clipped by 2 bases and J by 2 bases, with 11 bases between them. In germline, CDR1 is SGDLS, CDR2 YYNGEE. The variable domain in full, with the rest retrieved from reference TRBV9 and TRBJ2-7, is DSGVTQTPKHLITATGQRVTLRCSPRSGDLSVYWYQQSLDQGLQFLIQYYNGEERAKGNILERFSAQQFPDLHSELNLSSLELGDSALYFCASSVAGTPYEQYFGPGTRLTVT.

The chain recombines TRBV5-1 with TRBJ1-1, with D perhaps TRBD1 (6 bases). Trimming removed 4 bases from V and 3 bases from J, with 16 bases in between. CDR1 and CDR2 (germline): SGHRS, YFSETQ. The CDR3 runs to 15 residues. The CDR3 region has the DNA TGCGCCAGCAGCCAGATAGGGCCAGGGGACACTGAAGCTTTCTTT. Translation: CASSQIGPGDTEAFF.

V gene TRBV4-1 combines with J gene TRBJ2-1; the match to TRBD2 covers 7 bases. The CDR3 spans 15 residues. V dropped 4 bases and J dropped 1; count of bases not matched to a gene: 4. CDR1 is MGHRA, CDR2 YSYEKL, per germline. The CDR3 reads CASSPAGRSYNEQFF. In nucleotides, the CDR3 is TGCGCCAGCAGCCCAGCGGGGCGGTCCTACAATGAGCAGTTCTTC.

V and J are TRBV7-9 and TRBJ2-7; D may match TRBD1 or TRBD2 (5 bases each). CDR1 and CDR2 from the germline V gene are SEHNR and FQNEAQ (reference sequence). This CDR3 comprises 14 residues. Trimming left V 5 bases short and J 7 bases short, with 18 bases between. CDR3 sequence (DNA): TGTGCCAGCAGCCCGGGGACGAACCCATGGGAGCAGTACTTC. Translated: CASSPGTNPWEQYF.

The chain employs TRBV28 and TRBJ1-2, with 8 positions matching TRBD1. Germline CDR1 is MDHEN and CDR2 is SYDVKM. V shed 4 bases, J shed 7 bases, and the junction held 8 bases outside the gene matches. This CDR3 comprises 14 residues. CDR3 sequence (DNA): TGTGCCAGCAGTTCTCCAGGGGGCGGCGGTGGCTACACCTTC. Encoded protein: CASSSPGGGGGYTF.

Worth noting for this clone: The same CDR3 also results from other DNA sequences found in this sample. This chain joins TRBV30 and TRBJ1-5, with D tentatively TRBD1 (5 bases). The V gene's germline CDR1 is GTSNPN and CDR2 SVGIG (reference sequence). Trimming left V 0 bases short and J 3 bases short, with 6 bases between. The CDR3 totals 13 residues. The CDR3 DNA reads TGTGCCTGGAGTGTGGGGGTCAATCAGCCCCAGCATTTT. This gives the protein CAWSVGVNQPQHF.

The chain has TRBV7-6 and TRBJ2-1, with D tentatively TRBD2 (5 bases). This CDR3 comprises 15 residues. Germline CDR1 SGHVS, CDR2 FNYEAQ. The V and J ends lost 4 bases and 6 bases respectively, with 16 bases between them. This chain's CDR3 is CASSSPNRGSNEQFF. CDR3 sequence (DNA): TGTGCCAGCAGCTCCCCCAACCGGGGTTCCAATGAGCAGTTCTTC. The full variable domain, in which reference TRBV7-6 and TRBJ2-1 provide the parts outside the CDR3, is GAGVSQSPRYKVTKRGQDVALRCDPISGHVSLYWYRQALGQGPEFLTYFNYEAQQDKSGLPNDRFSAERPEGSISTLTIQRTEQRDSAMYRCASSSPNRGSNEQFFGPGTRLTVL.

The chain joins TRBV6-6 to TRBJ2-5, with TRBD2 as a possible D gene (5 bases). The CDR3 runs to 16 residues. Trimming took off 6 bases at V and 2 bases at J, with 19 bases between the two ends. Per the germline V gene, CDR1 is MNHNY and CDR2 is SVGAGI (reference sequence). The CDR3 DNA reads TGTGCCAGCAGGCAAGGGCCCGCCCGGGGACAAGAGACCCAGTACTTC. Translating it yields CASRQGPARGQETQYF.

The chain links TRBV7-2 to TRBJ1-2; D gene ambiguous. The V gene's germline CDR1 is SGHTA and CDR2 FQGNSA. Deletions cut 2 bases from V and 6 bases from J, with 10 bases between. The CDR3 runs 13 residues. CDR3 residues: CASSLINSNGYTF. CDR3 in DNA: TGTGCCAGCAGCTTAATAAACAGCAATGGCTACACCTTC. Complete variable domain (other parts from reference TRBV7-2 and TRBJ1-2): GAGVSQSPSNKVTEKGKDVELRCDPISGHTALYWYRQSLGQGLEFLIYFQGNSAPDKSGLPSDRFSAERTGGSVSTLTIQRTQQEDSAVYLCASSLINSNGYTFGSGTRLTVV.

The chain uses TRBV19 and TRBJ1-5; D may be TRBD1 (5 bases). With 7 bases removed from V and 2 bases from J, the gap between germline ends came to 15 bases. The CDR3 covers 15 residues. Per germline, CDR1 LNHDA and CDR2 SQIVND (reference sequence). The CDR3 DNA reads TGTGCCAGTAACCTATGGGGGGAAGGCAATCAGCCCCAGCATTTT. This translates into CASNLWGEGNQPQHF. The entire variable domain, with the rest obtained from reference TRBV19 and TRBJ1-5, is as follows: DGGITQSPKYLFRKEGQNVTLSCEQNLNHDAMYWYRQDPGQGLRLIYYSQIVNDFQKGDIAEGYSVSREKKESFPLTVTSAQKNPTAFYLCASNLWGEGNQPQHFGDGTRLSIL.

This clone showed up just once. This sequence may be a read error, since a much larger clone differs from it by one base. Other DNA sequences in this sample translate to the same CDR3. V and J are TRBV7-3 and TRBJ1-1, with TRBD1 as a possible D gene (5 bases). The CDR3 sequence is 13 residues long. Germline V CDR1 and CDR2: SGHTA, FQGTGA. CDR3 coding DNA: TGTGCCAGCAGCGTAACAGGGAACACTGAAGCTTTCTTT. It is translated as CASSVTGNTEAFF.